These 21 T cell receptor beta chains share one sample of origin, sequenced in a study of cytomegalovirus exposure and HLA in healthy donors. It was with 60 Vbeta and 13 Jbeta primers that the PCR ran. Assay: immunoSEQ multiplex PCR; the TCRdb copy retains only in-frame clones and omits some. The sample includes 99,000 or so clones, approximately 80% of them seen just once. The source material was PBMCs. The source of these receptors is a man in his thirties or forties in good health and CMV-seronegative.

The rearrangement joins TRBV7-2 to TRBJ2-5; maybe TRBD1 (7 bases). With 0 bases removed from V and 2 bases from J, the gap between germline ends came to 10 bases. Germline V CDR1 and CDR2: SGHTA, FQGNSA. The CDR3 totals 15 residues. CDR3 residues: CASSLAQGGQETQYF. The CDR3 DNA is TGTGCCAGCAGCTTAGCTCAGGGGGGTCAAGAGACCCAGTACTTC.

The chain links TRBV7-2 to TRBJ1-1, with D possibly TRBD1 on 5 matching bases. Germline loops: CDR1 SGHTA, CDR2 FQGNSA. V gave up 3 bases and J gave up 4 bases, with 9 bases separating them. The CDR3 loop spans 13 amino acids. CDR3 loop: CASSFGGSTEAFF. CDR3 coding DNA: TGTGCCAGCAGCTTCGGGGGGTCCACTGAAGCTTTCTTT.

The genes are TRBV6-1 and TRBJ2-5; weak D call: TRBD1 (5 bases). The J call may be faulty, since TRBJ2-7 better matches the DNA end. The CDR3 spans 12 residues. Germline V gene sequence: CDR1 MNHNS, CDR2 SASEGT. CDR3 loop: CASSEDIYEQYF. CDR3 DNA sequence: TGTGCCAGCAGTGAGGACATCTACGAGCAGTACTTC.

The genes are TRBV5-4 and TRBJ2-2; TRBD1 matches at 7 bases. Looked up from germline, CDR1 is SGHNT and CDR2 is YYREEE (reference sequence). The CDR3 runs to 15 residues. V gave up 7 bases and J gave up 3 bases; unmatched junction bases: 9. DNA for the CDR3: TGTGCCAGCTCTAAGGGGACAGTCGACACCGGGGAGCTGTTTTTT. Translation gives CASSKGTVDTGELFF.

The J gene is TRBJ2-7, the V gene TRBV9; the match to TRBD2 covers 10 bases. Germline-derived CDR1 and CDR2 are SGDLS and YYNGEE. The ends lost 7 bases at V and 7 bases at J; junction bases unmatched: 29. The CDR3 spans 20 residues. The CDR3 protein is CASPHDEAYKREGQMKEQYF. CDR3 nucleotide sequence: TGTGCCAGCCCCCATGATGAGGCCTACAAGCGGGAGGGCCAGATGAAGGAGCAGTACTTC. The variable domain in full, completed from reference TRBV9 and TRBJ2-7, reads DSGVTQTPKHLITATGQRVTLRCSPRSGDLSVYWYQQSLDQGLQFLIQYYNGEERAKGNILERFSAQQFPDLHSELNLSSLELGDSALYFCASPHDEAYKREGQMKEQYFGPGTRLTVT.

The chain couples TRBV7-2 to TRBJ1-6; D remains unclear. Germline values: CDR1 SGHTA, CDR2 FQGNSA. V gave up 5 bases and J gave up 7 bases, with 12 bases separating them. The CDR3 has 14 amino acids. CDR3 nucleotides: TGTGCCAGCAGCCCTTATGCGGGGAATTCACCCCTCCACTTT. Its protein is CASSPYAGNSPLHF. Full variable domain (remainder filled in from reference TRBV7-2 and TRBJ1-6): GAGVSQSPSNKVTEKGKDVELRCDPISGHTALYWYRQSLGQGLEFLIYFQGNSAPDKSGLPSDRFSAERTGGSVSTLTIQRTQQEDSAVYLCASSPYAGNSPLHFGNGTRLTVT.

The V and J genes are TRBV30 and TRBJ1-2; D gene ambiguous. V was trimmed by 3 bases and J by 3 bases, leaving 8 bases between them. CDR1 and CDR2 from the germline V gene are GTSNPN and SVGIG (reference sequence). CDR3 length equals 12 residues. The CDR3 DNA sequence: TGTGCCTGGAGCCCTTTCCACTATGGCTACACCTTC. It codes for CAWSPFHYGYTF.

This chain connects TRBV11-2 to TRBJ2-2; D remains ambiguous. The CDR3 has 15 residues. Trimming cost V 4 bases and J 1 base, with 10 bases left between them. CDR1 SGHAT and CDR2 FQNNGV come from the germline V gene. The CDR3 bases are TGTGCCAGCAGCTCTCCGTCGGGGAACACCGGGGAGCTGTTTTTT. It codes for CASSSPSGNTGELFF.

This sequence joins TRBV6-5 and TRBJ2-7, with 9 bases identical to TRBD1. V lost 7 bases, J lost 4 bases, and 11 bases stayed unmatched. This CDR3 spans 15 amino acids. Germline-derived CDR1 and CDR2 are MNHEY and SVGAGI. CDR3: CASNVETGGIYEQYF. The CDR3 DNA sequence: TGTGCCAGCAACGTAGAGACAGGGGGAATATACGAGCAGTACTTC.

The chain has TRBV7-6 and TRBJ2-1; TRBD2 matches at 13 bases. Trimming cost V 1 base and J 5 bases; bases outside gene matches: 11. The CDR3 has 19 residues. Germline V gene data show CDR1 as SGHVS and CDR2 as FNYEAQ. CDR3 residues: CASSLVGTSGGVSDNEQFF. CDR3 DNA sequence: TGTGCCAGCAGCTTAGTGGGAACTAGCGGGGGGGTCTCGGACAATGAGCAGTTCTTC. The complete variable domain, with remaining parts taken from reference TRBV7-6 and TRBJ2-1, reads GAGVSQSPRYKVTKRGQDVALRCDPISGHVSLYWYRQALGQGPEFLTYFNYEAQQDKSGLPNDRFSAERPEGSISTLTIQRTEQRDSAMYRCASSLVGTSGGVSDNEQFFGPGTRLTVL.

The V call is TRBV9, the J call TRBJ1-2; 9 bases map to TRBD1. Germline V gives CDR1 SGDLS, CDR2 YYNGEE. CDR3 length: 14 residues. Unmatched junction bases numbered 3, after V lost 0 bases and J lost 6 bases. CDR3 in amino acids: CASSVETGGNGYTF. Written as DNA, the CDR3 is TGTGCCAGCAGCGTAGAGACAGGGGGAAATGGCTACACCTTC.

This chain connects TRBV30 to TRBJ2-3; D is ambiguous. The CDR3 is 12 amino acids. Looked up from germline, CDR1 is GTSNPN and CDR2 is SVGIG (reference sequence). The ends were cut back, 6 bases at V and 5 bases at J, with 12 bases in the middle. CDR3 in amino acids: CACPRGLDTQYF. Here the CDR3 DNA reads TGTGCCTGCCCCAGAGGTTTAGATACGCAGTATTTT.

This clone was counted only a few times. The chain couples TRBV9 to TRBJ1-4, with 11 bases matching TRBD1. Germline V lookup: CDR1 SGDLS, CDR2 YYNGEE. Germline trimming cut 2 bases from V and 8 bases from J; bases unmatched to any gene: 8. The CDR3 totals 16 residues. The CDR3 DNA follows: TGTGCCAGCAGCGTTGGACCCCGGGACAGGGGGGAAAAACTGTTTTTT. It encodes CASSVGPRDRGEKLFF.

The rearrangement joins TRBV5-1 to TRBJ2-7, with TRBD1 identical over 7 bases. From germline, CDR1 is SGHRS and CDR2 YFSETQ. V shed 4 bases, J shed 6 bases, and the junction held 4 bases outside the gene matches. The CDR3 spans 12 residues. CDR3 sequence reads: CASSVQGPEQYF. The CDR3 nucleotides read TGCGCCAGCAGCGTACAGGGGCCCGAGCAGTACTTC. Based on the CDR3 plus reference TRBV5-1 and TRBJ2-7, the full variable domain is KAGVTQTPRYLIKTRGQQVTLSCSPISGHRSVSWYQQTPGQGLQFLFEYFSETQRNKGNFPGRFSGRQFSNSRSEMNVSTLELGDSALYLCASSVQGPEQYFGPGTRLTVT.

The gene calls are TRBV2 and TRBJ2-7; D call uncertain. V was pared by 2 bases and J by 6 bases, with 5 bases between. Germline assignment: CDR1 SNHLY and CDR2 FYNNEI. The CDR3 length is 11 residues. The chain's CDR3 is CASSERVEQYF. The DNA for the CDR3 is TGTGCCAGCAGTGAACGGGTCGAGCAGTACTTC.

The J gene is TRBJ2-7, the V gene TRBV6-5; TRBD1 agrees at 12 bases. The CDR3 runs 15 residues. CDR1 MNHEY and CDR2 SVGAGI come from the germline V gene. The ends lost 5 bases at V and 6 bases at J; junction bases unmatched: 8. As DNA, the CDR3 is TGTGCCAGCAGTGTCTCCGGGACAGGGGGCCTCGAGCAGTACTTC. Protein sequence: CASSVSGTGGLEQYF.

This clone was picked up a small number of times. Sequence at one end of the junction differs from germline and may be a read error. The chain recombines TRBV7-7 with TRBJ2-5, with D possibly matching TRBD1 (6 bases). This CDR3 is built from 15 residues. Germline V CDR1 and CDR2: SSHAT, FNYEAQ (reference sequence). The CDR3 DNA reads TGTGCTAGCAGCTCCCGATACAGGGCCGAGGAGACCCAGTACTTC. Protein sequence: CASSSRYRAEETQYF.

The genes are TRBV7-9 and TRBJ2-1, with 7 nucleotides matching TRBD2. The CDR3 loop spans 16 amino acids. J lost 7 bases, V lost 5 bases, and 14 bases had no gene match. Germline assignment: CDR1 SEHNR and CDR2 FQNEAQ (reference sequence). The CDR3 DNA follows: TGTGCCAGCAGCCCCCTTTCTGCGGGAGTCAGGAATGAGCAGTTCTTC. As protein: CASSPLSAGVRNEQFF.

The chain uses TRBV28 and TRBJ1-2; 9 bases map to TRBD1. Germline values: CDR1 MDHEN, CDR2 SYDVKM. Losses at the gene ends were 2 bases for V and 4 bases for J; bases not matched to a gene: 5. This CDR3 contains 15 residues. The CDR3 DNA sequence: TGTGCCAGCAGTTTAGGGACAGGGTTCGGCTATGGCTACACCTTC. This encodes CASSLGTGFGYGYTF.

The chain recombines TRBV6-5 with TRBJ1-1, with TRBD1 as a possible D gene (5 bases). CDR1 and CDR2 (germline): MNHEY, SVGAGI. The CDR3 totals 11 residues. Deletions cut 5 bases from V and 11 bases from J, with 12 bases between. The CDR3 DNA follows: TGTGCCAGCAGTCAGGGACTCGTGGCTTTCTTT. This gives the protein CASSQGLVAFF.

The chain combines TRBV18 with TRBJ1-1, with a tentative D call TRBD1 (6 bases). The CDR3 spans 14 residues. The germline V gene has CDR1 KGHSH and CDR2 LQKENI. Trimming cost V 3 bases and J 6 bases, with 14 bases left between them. CDR3 region: CASSPLQGFAEAFF. The CDR3 nucleotides read TGTGCCAGCTCACCTCTACAGGGTTTCGCTGAAGCTTTCTTT.